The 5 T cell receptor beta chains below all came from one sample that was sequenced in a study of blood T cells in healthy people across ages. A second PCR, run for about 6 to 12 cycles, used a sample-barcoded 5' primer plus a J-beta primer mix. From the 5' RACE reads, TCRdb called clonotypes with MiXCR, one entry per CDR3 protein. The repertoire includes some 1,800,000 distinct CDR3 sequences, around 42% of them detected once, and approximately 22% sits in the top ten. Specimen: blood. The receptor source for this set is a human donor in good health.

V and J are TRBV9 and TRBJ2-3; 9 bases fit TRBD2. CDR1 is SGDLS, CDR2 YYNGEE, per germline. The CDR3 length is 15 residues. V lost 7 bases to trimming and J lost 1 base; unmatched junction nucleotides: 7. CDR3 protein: CASAGTSRGTDTQYF. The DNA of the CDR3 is TGTGCCAGCGCCGGGACTAGCCGGGGCACAGATACGCAGTATTTT.

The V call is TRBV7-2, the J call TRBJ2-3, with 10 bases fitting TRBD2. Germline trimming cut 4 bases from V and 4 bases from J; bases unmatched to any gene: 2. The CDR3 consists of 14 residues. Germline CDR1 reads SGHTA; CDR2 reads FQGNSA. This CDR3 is CASSYLAGADTQYF. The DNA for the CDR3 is TGTGCCAGCAGCTACCTAGCGGGGGCAGATACGCAGTATTTT.

DNA for the CDR3: TGTGCCAGCAGGGAGAGACCGACAGGGGGTTTCTACGAGCAGTACTTC. Its translation: CASRERPTGGFYEQYF. V is TRBV4-2 and J is TRBJ2-7, with 9 positions matching TRBD1. There are 16 residues in the CDR3. CDR1 and CDR2 from the germline V gene are LGHNA and YNFKEQ. J lost 3 bases, V lost 6 bases, and 12 bases had no gene match.

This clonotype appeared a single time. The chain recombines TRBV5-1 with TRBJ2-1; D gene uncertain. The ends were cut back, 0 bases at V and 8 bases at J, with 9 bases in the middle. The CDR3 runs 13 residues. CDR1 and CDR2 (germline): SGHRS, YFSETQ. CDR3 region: CASSLALEYEQFF. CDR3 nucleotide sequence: TGCGCCAGCAGCTTGGCCTTGGAGTATGAGCAGTTCTTC.

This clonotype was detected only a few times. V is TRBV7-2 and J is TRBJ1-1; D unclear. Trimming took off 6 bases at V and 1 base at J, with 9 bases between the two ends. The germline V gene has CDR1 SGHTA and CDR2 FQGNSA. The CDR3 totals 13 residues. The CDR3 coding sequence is TGTGCCAGCAGTTATACAGCGAACACTGAAGCTTTCTTT. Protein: CASSYTANTEAFF.